The TCR beta chain under discussion was sequenced for a study of T-cell memory formation after mild COVID-19. TCRdb fed the 5' RACE reads into MiXCR, producing one record per CDR3 protein. The sample lists around 65,000 distinct CDR3 sequences, about 10% occurring once. V trimming: 6 bases; J trimming: 0 bases; junction bases outside the gene matches: 7. The CDR3 consists of 16 residues. Study-wide findings and caveats: CD4+ contracting clones were mainly CM and EM; CD8+ ones, EMRA. Memory cells collected pre-infection included some clones that later responded, suggesting cross-reactive memory joined.

Concerning this clonotype: Its antigen is unknown.

V usage is TRBV12-3 or TRBV12-4 and J usage is TRBJ1-1; 10 bases are shared with TRBD1. Sequencing was performed on PBMCs or a T cell subset sorted from them (not recorded which). This receptor was obtained from a man between 18 and 29 years old who had mild COVID-19 (a few samples of this study predate the infection). Cell type and time point are not known. CDR3 bases: TGTGCCAGCAGCCCTCGACAGGGGGCCTTGAACACTGAAGCTTTCTTT. The encoded protein is CASSPRQGALNTEAFF.